The 20 T cell receptor beta chains reported below all come from one sample, sequenced in a study of blood T cell repertoires in COVID-19. Clones were sequenced by immunoSEQ multiplex PCR, and TCRdb holds only the in-frame ones, with some missing. The data show 130,000 to 150,000 clones, roughly nine tenths seen once. The sample was peripheral blood. These receptor sequences come from a young man with COVID-19, enrolled during active disease.

This clone was seen once. The CDR3 here is CASSLRNRENTEAFF. CDR3 coding DNA: TGTGCCAGCAGCCTGAGAAACAGGGAGAACACTGAAGCTTTCTTT. The chain uses TRBV4-2 and TRBJ1-1, with a weak D call TRBD1 (6 bases). The V and J ends lost 4 bases and 1 base respectively, with 13 bases between them. Germline values: CDR1 LGHNA, CDR2 YNFKEQ. The CDR3 runs to 15 residues.

This clone was seen only once. The chain carries TRBV30 and TRBJ1-6, with 8 nucleotides matching TRBD1. The germline gives CDR1 GTSNPN, CDR2 SVGIG (reference sequence). This CDR3 comprises 15 residues. The V and J ends lost 3 bases and 4 bases, in that order; junction bases with no gene match: 5. CDR3 amino acids: CAWRDRARYNSPLHF. As DNA, the CDR3 is TGTGCCTGGAGGGACAGGGCGCGGTATAATTCACCCCTCCACTTT.

The V and J genes are TRBV5-4 and TRBJ2-7; 9 bases match TRBD1. V dropped 6 bases and J dropped 5; count of bases not matched to a gene: 3. The CDR3 extends over 12 amino acids. From germline, CDR1 is SGHNT and CDR2 YYREEE (reference sequence). CDR3 residues: CASTGQGNEQYF. DNA of the CDR3: TGTGCCAGCACCGGACAGGGGAACGAGCAGTACTTC.

The chain joins TRBV5-4 to TRBJ2-5; D is perhaps TRBD2 (6 bases). The CDR3 extends over 14 amino acids. From germline, CDR1 is SGHNT and CDR2 YYREEE (reference sequence). The V and J ends lost 0 bases and 5 bases respectively, with 11 bases between them. The CDR3 region has the DNA TGTGCCAGCAGCTTGGCCGACGGGAGCGAGACCCAGTACTTC. Encoded protein: CASSLADGSETQYF.

CDR3 DNA: TGTGCCAGCAGTAATCCGGGACAGGGCAACACCATATATTTT. Translated, it gives CASSNPGQGNTIYF. The V and J genes are TRBV6-4 and TRBJ1-3; 9 nucleotides agree with TRBD1. This CDR3 has 14 residues. Per germline, CDR1 MRHNA and CDR2 SNTAGT. Trimming cost V 5 bases and J 7 bases; bases outside gene matches: 6.

The chain employs TRBV7-2 and TRBJ2-7; maybe TRBD2 (6 bases). Germline V gene sequence: CDR1 SGHTA, CDR2 FQGNSA. The V gene lost 5 bases and the J gene lost 4 bases, with 9 bases spanning the gap. This CDR3 spans 12 amino acids. The CDR3 sequence: CASSGGTYEQYF. CDR3 nucleotide sequence: TGTGCCAGCAGCGGCGGGACTTACGAGCAGTACTTC.

This clone has just one count. J is TRBJ2-3 and V is TRBV5-1; TRBD1 is a possible D gene (6 bases). The CDR3 runs 15 residues. CDR1 and CDR2 (germline): SGHRS, YFSETQ. V was trimmed by 2 bases and J by 4 bases, leaving 14 bases between them. The CDR3 region is CASSLLGAGADTQYF. DNA for the CDR3: TGCGCCAGCAGCTTACTTGGGGCAGGGGCAGATACGCAGTATTTT.

The chain combines TRBV5-6 with TRBJ1-2; 8 bases line up with TRBD1. Germline trimming cut 2 bases from V and 4 bases from J; bases unmatched to any gene: 7. The CDR3 covers 15 residues. From germline, CDR1 is SGHDT and CDR2 YYEEEE. As DNA, the CDR3 is TGTGCCAGCAGCTTACAGGGGGTTTCTGTCTATGGCTACACCTTC. This gives the protein CASSLQGVSVYGYTF.

The chain employs TRBV7-9 and TRBJ2-1, with a weak D call TRBD2 (5 bases). The CDR3 extends over 12 amino acids. The germline V and J ends were trimmed by 2 bases and 10 bases, with 9 bases remaining between them. Germline values: CDR1 SEHNR, CDR2 FQNEAQ (reference sequence). DNA of the CDR3: TGTGCCAGCAGCTTACTTAGAGGGGAGCAGTTCTTC. Its protein product is CASSLLRGEQFF. The whole variable domain, filled in from reference TRBV7-9 and TRBJ2-1, reads DTGVSQNPRHKITKRGQNVTFRCDPISEHNRLYWYRQTLGQGPEFLTYFQNEAQLEKSRLLSDRFSAERPKGSFSTLEIQRTEQGDSAMYLCASSLLRGEQFFGPGTRLTVL.

The chain links TRBV4-3 to TRBJ2-3, with 13 positions matching TRBD2. Germline CDR1 is LGHNA and CDR2 is YSLEER. The junction had 3 bases not matched to a gene; V was cut back by 0 bases and J by 6 bases. The CDR3 contains 16 residues. In nucleotides, the CDR3 is TGCGCCAGCAGCCAAGACGGGACTAGCGGGATGGATACGCAGTATTTT. Its protein is CASSQDGTSGMDTQYF.

Of note for this clone: One end of the junction fails to match germline, which may point to a read error. The chain couples TRBV13 to TRBJ1-2; 11 positions agree with TRBD1. Germline loops: CDR1 PRHDT, CDR2 FYEKMQ (reference sequence). This CDR3 contains 14 residues. CDR3 in DNA: TGTGCCAGCAGCTCAGGGACAGGGGGTCTTGGCCACACCTTC. It translates to CASSSGTGGLGHTF.

This rearrangement joins TRBV15 to TRBJ2-1; 9 bases match TRBD1. Germline trimming cut 3 bases from V and 9 bases from J; bases unmatched to any gene: 12. The CDR3 length is 16 residues. Looked up from germline, CDR1 is LNHNV and CDR2 is YYDKDF (reference sequence). This chain's CDR3 is CATSSAPGQGGSEQFF. The CDR3, as DNA: TGTGCCACCAGCAGCGCTCCGGGACAGGGAGGGAGTGAGCAGTTCTTC.

The rearrangement joins TRBV29-1 to TRBJ1-4, with 10 bases matching TRBD1. V was clipped by 6 bases and J by 2 bases; unmatched bases: 3. The CDR3 totals 14 residues. Germline V CDR1 and CDR2: SQVTM, ANQGSEA. DNA for the CDR3: TGCAGCGTCTCGACAGGGGGCACTAATGAAAAACTGTTTTTT. Amino acids: CSVSTGGTNEKLFF.

V gene TRBV4-2 combines with J gene TRBJ2-1; 11 bases align to TRBD2. Germline V CDR1 and CDR2: LGHNA, YNFKEQ. This CDR3 is built from 17 residues. Trimming removed 4 bases from V and 10 bases from J; junction bases left unmatched: 15. The CDR3 nucleotides read TGTGCCAGCAGCCCCTCAATAGCGGGAGGGACGGTACGGGAGCAGTTCTTC. Protein product: CASSPSIAGGTVREQFF.

The V and J genes are TRBV7-9 and TRBJ2-1; maybe TRBD2 (6 bases). Germline CDR1 SEHNR, CDR2 FQNEAQ (reference sequence). The CDR3 length is 17 residues. Deletions cut 0 bases from V and 5 bases from J, with 17 bases between. CDR3 loop: CASSLAVRLGWDNEQFF. CDR3 nucleotides: TGTGCCAGCAGCTTAGCGGTCAGACTAGGTTGGGACAATGAGCAGTTCTTC.

The chain employs TRBV6-5 and TRBJ1-2, with D uncertain. V lost 7 bases, J lost 1 base, and 10 bases lay in between. CDR1 and CDR2 (germline): MNHEY, SVGAGI. CDR3 length: 13 residues. The CDR3 nucleotides are TGTGCCAGCATGGGGAGGGTTAACTATGGCTACACCTTC. Amino acid sequence: CASMGRVNYGYTF.

This clone was seen a single time. The chain joins TRBV5-1 to TRBJ2-5, with 9 positions matching TRBD1. The CDR3 totals 15 residues. J lost 2 bases, V lost 4 bases, and 6 bases had no gene match. Germline values: CDR1 SGHRS, CDR2 YFSETQ. The CDR3 DNA reads TGCGCCAGCAGCAAGGGACAGGGAAGGCAAGAGACCCAGTACTTC. This gives the protein CASSKGQGRQETQYF. Supplemented by reference TRBV5-1 and TRBJ2-5, the full variable domain reads KAGVTQTPRYLIKTRGQQVTLSCSPISGHRSVSWYQQTPGQGLQFLFEYFSETQRNKGNFPGRFSGRQFSNSRSEMNVSTLELGDSALYLCASSKGQGRQETQYFGPGTRLLVL.

This clone was detected only once. The chain combines TRBV6-6 with TRBJ1-2; 11 bases map to TRBD1. CDR1 is MNHNY and CDR2 is SVGAGI in the germline V gene (reference sequence). The CDR3 length is 14 residues. The V and J ends lost 7 bases and 5 bases, in that order; junction bases with no gene match: 6. Here the CDR3 DNA reads TGTGCCAGCACCGAAGGACAGGGGGCGTATGGCTACACCTTC. Its translation is CASTEGQGAYGYTF.

The chain couples TRBV2 to TRBJ2-5; TRBD1 matches 10 bases. The CDR3 has 14 residues. Germline V gives CDR1 SNHLY, CDR2 FYNNEI. Trimming cost V 6 bases and J 8 bases; bases outside gene matches: 9. The CDR3 nucleotides read TGTGCCAGCAGGACGGACAGGGGGAAGATAACCCAGTACTTC. This sequence encodes CASRTDRGKITQYF. The whole variable domain, remainder taken from reference TRBV2 and TRBJ2-5, is EPEVTQTPSHQVTQMGQEVILRCVPISNHLYFYWYRQILGQKVEFLVSFYNNEISEKSEIFDDQFSVERPDGSNFTLKIRSTKLEDSAMYFCASRTDRGKITQYFGPGTRLLVL.

The chain recombines TRBV4-3 with TRBJ2-2, with D possibly TRBD2 on 7 matching bases. Trimming removed 0 bases from V and 4 bases from J, with 9 bases in between. The CDR3 is 15 amino acids. The V gene's germline CDR1 is LGHNA and CDR2 YSLEER. The CDR3 protein is CASSQEGGGTGELFF. CDR3 coding DNA: TGCGCCAGCAGCCAAGAGGGAGGGGGCACCGGGGAGCTGTTTTTT.